Each of the 6 T cell receptor beta chains below was sequenced from the same sample in a study of OX40 agonist ivuxolimab in advanced cancers. Method: immunoSEQ multiplex PCR; TCRdb's copy keeps in-frame clones and lacks some. This table holds over 85,000 clones, around 85% found once. Sequenced material: CD4+ or CD8+ T cells sorted from blood, taken in a trial of the OX40 agonist ivuxolimab. These receptors were taken from an adult with an advanced solid tumor such as melanoma, head and neck, liver or kidney cancer.

The chain links TRBV27 to TRBJ1-5; a weak D match, TRBD1 (6 bases). V shed 0 bases and J shed 5 bases, with 11 bases lying between them. Germline V gene lookup returns CDR1 MNHEY and CDR2 SMNVEV (reference sequence). This CDR3 contains 15 residues. The CDR3: CASSLSQGTHQPQHF. CDR3 DNA sequence: TGTGCCAGCAGTTTATCTCAGGGGACTCATCAGCCCCAGCATTTT.

The V gene is TRBV11-2, the J gene TRBJ1-2; no clear D. The CDR3 consists of 11 residues. Germline CDR1 is SGHAT and CDR2 is FQNNGV. Trimming took off 0 bases at V and 10 bases at J, with 6 bases between the two ends. CDR3 in DNA: TGTGCCAGCAGCTTAGAAGGAGCCTACACCTTC. It encodes CASSLEGAYTF.

The chain employs TRBV5-5 and TRBJ2-5; no reliable D call. V lost 4 bases to trimming and J lost 7 bases, with 14 bases between them. Germline CDR1 SGHKS, CDR2 YYEKEE (reference sequence). This CDR3 has 13 residues. CDR3 sequence (DNA): TGTGCCAGCAGCCCCCGGTGGGATGGGACCCAGTACTTC. As protein: CASSPRWDGTQYF.

In regard to this clone: The same CDR3 also results from other DNA sequences found in this sample. This sequence joins TRBV19 and TRBJ1-5, with TRBD1 matching 11 bases. The germline V gene encodes CDR1 LNHDA and CDR2 SQIVND (reference sequence). The V gene end was trimmed by 5 bases and the J gene end by 6 bases; junction bases not matched to a gene: 3. The CDR3 is 14 residues long. The CDR3 coding sequence is TGTGCCAGTAGTGGGACAGGGGGGAGTCAGCCCCAGCATTTT. Its translation is CASSGTGGSQPQHF.

The rearrangement joins TRBV6-5 to TRBJ1-2, with D hard to call. The V end was cut by 0 bases, the J end by 0 bases, with 11 bases between. The CDR3 extends over 16 amino acids. CDR1 and CDR2 from the germline V gene are MNHEY and SVGAGI. CDR3 nucleotides: TGTGCCAGCAGTTACTCGAAGCAGACCCCTAACTATGGCTACACCTTC. This sequence encodes CASSYSKQTPNYGYTF.

This clone was seen only once. The V call is TRBV7-2, the J call TRBJ2-5; no firm D call. The J call may be faulty, since TRBJ2-7 better matches the DNA end. CDR1 is SGHTA and CDR2 is FQGNSA in the germline V gene. This CDR3 comprises 13 residues. Written as DNA, the CDR3 is TGTGCCAGCAGCTGGCAGCCGATCTACGAGCAGTACTTC. This gives the protein CASSWQPIYEQYF.